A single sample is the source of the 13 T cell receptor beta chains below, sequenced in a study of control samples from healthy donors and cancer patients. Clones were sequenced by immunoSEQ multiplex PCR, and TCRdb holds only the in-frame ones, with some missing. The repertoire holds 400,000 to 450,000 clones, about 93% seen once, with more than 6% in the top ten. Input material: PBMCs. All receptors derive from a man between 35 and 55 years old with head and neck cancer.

This CDR3 is CAWSHLAGAGIEQFF. CDR3 coding DNA: TGTGCCTGGAGTCACCTCGCAGGGGCCGGCATTGAGCAGTTCTTC. This sequence joins TRBV30 and TRBJ2-1, with a tentative D call TRBD1 (6 bases). Germline CDR1 GTSNPN, CDR2 SVGIG (reference sequence). Trimming removed 2 bases from V and 9 bases from J, with 20 bases in between. The CDR3 runs 15 residues.

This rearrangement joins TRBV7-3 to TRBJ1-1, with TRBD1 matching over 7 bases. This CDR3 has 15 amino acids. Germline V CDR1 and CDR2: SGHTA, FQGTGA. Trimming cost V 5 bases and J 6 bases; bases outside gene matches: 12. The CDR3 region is CASSGGRVQGPEAFF. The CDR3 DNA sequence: TGTGCCAGCAGCGGGGGTAGAGTACAGGGGCCTGAAGCTTTCTTT.

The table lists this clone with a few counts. CDR3 residues: CASSATDLNEKLFF. The CDR3 DNA follows: TGTGCCAGCAGCGCCACCGACTTGAATGAAAAACTGTTTTTT. The rearrangement uses TRBV2 and TRBJ1-4; D gene unclear. The CDR3 is 14 amino acids. Germline V gene lookup returns CDR1 SNHLY and CDR2 FYNNEI. V was trimmed by 6 bases and J by 5 bases, leaving 13 bases between them. Drawing the rest from reference TRBV2 and TRBJ1-4, the complete variable domain is EPEVTQTPSHQVTQMGQEVILRCVPISNHLYFYWYRQILGQKVEFLVSFYNNEISEKSEIFDDQFSVERPDGSNFTLKIRSTKLEDSAMYFCASSATDLNEKLFFGSGTQLSVL.

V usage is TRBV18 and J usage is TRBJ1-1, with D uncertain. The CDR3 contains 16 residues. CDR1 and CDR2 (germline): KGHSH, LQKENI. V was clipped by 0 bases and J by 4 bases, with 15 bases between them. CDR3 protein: CASSPPVAVEATEAFF. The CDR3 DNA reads TGTGCCAGCTCACCACCGGTGGCAGTTGAGGCCACTGAAGCTTTCTTT.

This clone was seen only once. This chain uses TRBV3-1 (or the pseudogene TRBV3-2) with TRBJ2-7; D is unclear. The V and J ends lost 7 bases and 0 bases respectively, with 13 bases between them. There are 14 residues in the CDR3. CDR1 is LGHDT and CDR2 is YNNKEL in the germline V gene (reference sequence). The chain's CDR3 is CASTQAGVSYEQYF. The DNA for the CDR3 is TGTGCCAGCACCCAGGCTGGGGTCTCCTACGAGCAGTACTTC.

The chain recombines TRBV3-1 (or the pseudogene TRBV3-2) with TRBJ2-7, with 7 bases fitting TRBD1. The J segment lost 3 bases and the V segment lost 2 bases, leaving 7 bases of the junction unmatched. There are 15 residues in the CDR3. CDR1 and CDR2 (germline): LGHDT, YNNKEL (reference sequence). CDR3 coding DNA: TGTGCCAGCAGCCAATTTTTGTGGGACAGCTACGAGCAGTACTTC. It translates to CASSQFLWDSYEQYF.

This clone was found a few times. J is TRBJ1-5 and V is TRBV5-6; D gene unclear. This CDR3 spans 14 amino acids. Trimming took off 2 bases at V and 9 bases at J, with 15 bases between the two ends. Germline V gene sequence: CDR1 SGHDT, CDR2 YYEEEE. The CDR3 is CASSFGRSNRPQHF. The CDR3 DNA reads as TGTGCCAGCAGCTTCGGACGGTCGAACCGGCCCCAGCATTTT.

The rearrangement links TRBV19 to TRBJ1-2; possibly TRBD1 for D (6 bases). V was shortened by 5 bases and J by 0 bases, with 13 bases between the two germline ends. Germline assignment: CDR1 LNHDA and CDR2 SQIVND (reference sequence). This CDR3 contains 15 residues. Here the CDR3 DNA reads TGTGCCAGTAGTTCCGCGACAGGAGCTAACTATGGCTACACCTTC. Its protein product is CASSSATGANYGYTF.

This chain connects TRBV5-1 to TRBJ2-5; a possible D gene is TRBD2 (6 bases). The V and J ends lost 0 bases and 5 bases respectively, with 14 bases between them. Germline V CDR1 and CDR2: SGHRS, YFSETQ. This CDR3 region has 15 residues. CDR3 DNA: TGCGCCAGCAGCTTGGAGGGCCGAGGAGGGGAGACCCAGTACTTC. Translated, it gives CASSLEGRGGETQYF.

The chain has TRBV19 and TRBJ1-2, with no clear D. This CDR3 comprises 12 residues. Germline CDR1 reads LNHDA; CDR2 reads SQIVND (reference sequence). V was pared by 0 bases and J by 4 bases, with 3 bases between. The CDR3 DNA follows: TGTGCCAGTAGTATAGAAGGCTATGGCTACACCTTC. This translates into CASSIEGYGYTF. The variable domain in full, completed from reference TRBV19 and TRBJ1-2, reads DGGITQSPKYLFRKEGQNVTLSCEQNLNHDAMYWYRQDPGQGLRLIYYSQIVNDFQKGDIAEGYSVSREKKESFPLTVTSAQKNPTAFYLCASSIEGYGYTFGSGTRLTVV.

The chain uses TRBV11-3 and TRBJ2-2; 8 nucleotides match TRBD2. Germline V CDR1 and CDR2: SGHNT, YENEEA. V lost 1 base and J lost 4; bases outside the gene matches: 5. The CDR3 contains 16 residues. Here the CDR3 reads CASSLGPAGGTGELFF. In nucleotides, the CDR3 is TGTGCCAGCAGCTTAGGTCCGGCGGGAGGCACCGGGGAGCTGTTTTTT.

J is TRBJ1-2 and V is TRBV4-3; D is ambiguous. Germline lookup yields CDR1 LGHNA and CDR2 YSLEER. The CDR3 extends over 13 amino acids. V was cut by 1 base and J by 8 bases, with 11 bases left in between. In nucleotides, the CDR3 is TGCGCCAGCAGCCAAGTTACGGGTAGAGGCTACACCTTC. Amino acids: CASSQVTGRGYTF.

Here the CDR3 reads CASRISGKVSYEQYF. The CDR3 bases are TGTGCCAGCAGGATTTCCGGTAAGGTCAGCTACGAGCAGTACTTC. The chain recombines TRBV28 with TRBJ2-7, with unresolved D. Deletions cut 6 bases from V and 3 bases from J, with 18 bases between. CDR3 length: 15 amino acids. Germline CDR1 reads MDHEN; CDR2 reads SYDVKM.